Listed below are T cell receptor beta chains from one sample, sequenced in a study of T cells after posttransplantation cyclophosphamide. Sequencing used immunoSEQ multiplex PCR; TCRdb keeps in-frame clones, though not all of them. The sample holds fewer than 40,000 clones, and no clone turns up only once. Sequenced material: PBMCs. Receptor source: a woman aged 50 to 60 in good health and a related stem cell transplant donor. CDR3s leave out the opening cysteine and the closing phenylalanine or tryptophan. Each record gives: V gene, clone size, J gene, CDR3 length, CDR3 protein. For some rows the clone size is stated as once, few or many, or as a class when expanded; others skip it.

v_call: TRBV5-1
clone_size: many
j_call: TRBJ2-3
cdr3_length: 13
cdr3_aa: ASSLGSGGTDTQY

v_call: TRBV29-1
clone_size: few
j_call: TRBJ1-4
cdr3_length: 14
cdr3_aa: SVEGQPGQLNEKLF

v_call: TRBV27
clone_size: many
j_call: TRBJ2-7
cdr3_length: 9
cdr3_aa: ASEEGEEQY

v_call: TRBV7-8
clone_size: many
j_call: TRBJ2-6
cdr3_length: 14
cdr3_aa: ASSPTGAAGANVLT

v_call: TRBV13
clone_size: many
j_call: TRBJ1-1
cdr3_length: 11
cdr3_aa: ASSLEGGTEAF

v_call: TRBV12-3/TRBV12-4
clone_size: few
j_call: TRBJ2-7
cdr3_length: 9
cdr3_aa: ASSRGGVQY

v_call: TRBV11-3
clone_size: many
j_call: TRBJ2-1
cdr3_length: 12
cdr3_aa: ASSPRDRDNEQF

v_call: TRBV5-8
clone_size: many
j_call: TRBJ2-2
cdr3_length: 13
cdr3_aa: ASSLRRGAVGELF

v_call: TRBV6-2/TRBV6-3
clone_size: many
j_call: TRBJ2-7
cdr3_length: 9
cdr3_aa: ASSYRLAVY

v_call: TRBV15
clone_size: many
j_call: TRBJ2-1
cdr3_length: 11
cdr3_aa: ATSRLAGGEQF

v_call: TRBV7-2
clone_size: many
j_call: TRBJ1-4
cdr3_length: 12
cdr3_aa: ASSLQPVGEKLF

v_call: TRBV19
clone_size: many
j_call: TRBJ1-1
cdr3_length: 10
cdr3_aa: ASRTENTEAF

v_call: TRBV12-5
clone_size: many
j_call: TRBJ2-1
cdr3_length: 15
cdr3_aa: ASGFTVAGVNYNEQF

v_call: TRBV12-3/TRBV12-4
clone_size: many
j_call: TRBJ2-1
cdr3_length: 14
cdr3_aa: ASSLATGRPYNEQF

v_call: TRBV15
clone_size: few
j_call: TRBJ2-2
cdr3_length: 12
cdr3_aa: ATSRAGNTGELF

v_call: TRBV7-2
clone_size: many
j_call: TRBJ2-7
cdr3_length: 9
cdr3_aa: ASSLTNEQY

v_call: TRBV18
clone_size: many
j_call: TRBJ1-5
cdr3_length: 12
cdr3_aa: ASSPGADNQPQH

v_call: TRBV5-5
clone_size: few
j_call: TRBJ2-5
cdr3_length: 11
cdr3_aa: ASRITGWETQY

v_call: TRBV6-2/TRBV6-3
clone_size: many
j_call: TRBJ2-7
cdr3_length: 13
cdr3_aa: ASRVGTSEAYEQY

v_call: TRBV5-8
clone_size: many
j_call: TRBJ2-7
cdr3_length: 13
cdr3_aa: ASSWRGGSSYEQY

v_call: TRBV23-1
clone_size: NA
j_call: TRBJ1-2
cdr3_length: 15
cdr3_aa: ASCLRDRGLRNYGYT

v_call: TRBV28
clone_size: NA
j_call: TRBJ2-1
cdr3_length: 14
cdr3_aa: ASSLFGLAGAGVQF

v_call: TRBV6-6
clone_size: many
j_call: TRBJ1-1
cdr3_length: 14
cdr3_aa: ASRTLSSWGVAEAF

v_call: TRBV29-1
clone_size: many
j_call: TRBJ2-1
cdr3_length: 9
cdr3_aa: SSNRDDEQF

v_call: TRBV6-5
clone_size: few
j_call: TRBJ2-4
cdr3_length: 11
cdr3_aa: ASSSRQGIIQY

v_call: TRBV18
clone_size: many
j_call: TRBJ2-1
cdr3_length: 15
cdr3_aa: ASSPPSLAGGDNEQF

v_call: TRBV27
clone_size: few
j_call: TRBJ1-5
cdr3_length: 13
cdr3_aa: ASKGGGASNQPQH